Following are 26 T cell receptor beta chains from one sample sequenced in a study of blood T cells in healthy people across ages. The use of a sample-barcoded 5' primer and a J-beta primer mix characterized a second PCR of 7 to 11 cycles. Via MiXCR, TCRdb re-called the 5' RACE reads, giving one row per CDR3 protein. The sample lists over 600,000 distinct CDR3 sequences; about 47% were seen once. The sequenced sample consisted of blood. The receptors derive from a man older than 75 in good health.

This clonotype turned up a few times. A read error may explain this, as a much larger clone is one base away. The gene calls are TRBV7-2 and TRBJ2-1; D call uncertain. The CDR3 covers 11 residues. The V gene's germline CDR1 is SGHTA and CDR2 FQGNSA. The germline V and J ends were trimmed by 6 bases and 10 bases, with 10 bases remaining between them. CDR3: CASSSFYEQFF. The CDR3 DNA is TGTGCCAGCAGTTCCTTCTACGAGCAGTTCTTC.

This clonotype was detected many times. The chain joins TRBV27 to TRBJ2-3, with 11 bases lining up with TRBD2. The CDR3 spans 16 residues. The germline V gene encodes CDR1 MNHEY and CDR2 SMNVEV (reference sequence). V lost 6 bases to trimming and J lost 2 bases; unmatched junction nucleotides: 7. The CDR3: CASSNPGLAVTDTQYF. Written as DNA, the CDR3 is TGTGCCAGCAGCAATCCGGGACTAGCGGTCACAGATACGCAGTATTTT.

This clonotype was recorded a few times. As DNA, the CDR3 is TGCGCCAGCAAGAGAGCTAGCGGGGGACAAGAGACCCAGTACTTC. It specifies CASKRASGGQETQYF. This chain uses TRBV5-1 with TRBJ2-5; 10 bases are a match to TRBD2. This CDR3 has 15 amino acids. Germline CDR1 SGHRS, CDR2 YFSETQ. Losses at the gene ends were 6 bases for V and 2 bases for J; bases not matched to a gene: 7.

The CDR3 is CSARSTSGRTDTQYF. Here the CDR3 DNA reads TGCAGTGCTAGGTCGACTAGCGGGAGGACAGATACGCAGTATTTT. V and J are TRBV20-1 and TRBJ2-3, with 13 bases matching TRBD2. CDR3 size: 15 residues. The germline V gene encodes CDR1 DFQATT and CDR2 SNEGSKA (reference sequence). The J segment lost 3 bases and the V segment lost 3 bases, leaving 3 bases of the junction unmatched.

V usage is TRBV15 and J usage is TRBJ2-1; 13 positions agree with TRBD2. The CDR3 is 16 residues long. V shed 4 bases and J 3 bases; nucleotides not matched to a gene: 3. Germline assignment: CDR1 LNHNV and CDR2 YYDKDF (reference sequence). The CDR3 reads CATSTRTSGSYNEQFF. The CDR3 region has the DNA TGTGCCACCAGCACCCGGACTAGCGGGAGCTACAATGAGCAGTTCTTC. Full variable domain (missing parts from reference TRBV15 and TRBJ2-1): DAMVIQNPRYQVTQFGKPVTLSCSQTLNHNVMYWYQQKSSQAPKLLFHYYDKDFNNEADTPDNFQSRRPNTSFCFLDIRSPGLGDTAMYLCATSTRTSGSYNEQFFGPGTRLTVL.

As regards this clonotype: Given a much more abundant clone one base away, this may be a read error. The chain joins TRBV7-3 to TRBJ2-3; a weak D match, TRBD2 (6 bases). This CDR3 has 15 residues. V was shortened by 5 bases and J by 0 bases, with 12 bases between the two germline ends. From germline, CDR1 is SGHTA and CDR2 FQGTGA. This CDR3 reads CASSISGSSTDTQYF. Here the CDR3 DNA reads TGTGCCAGCAGCATTAGCGGCTCTAGCACAGATACGCAGTATTTT. The full variable domain, its missing parts supplied by reference TRBV7-3 and TRBJ2-3, is GAGVSQTPSNKVTEKGKYVELRCDPISGHTALYWYRQSLGQGPEFLIYFQGTGAADDSGLPNDRFFAVRPEGSVSTLKIQRTERGDSAVYLCASSISGSSTDTQYFGPGTRLTVL.

This sequence joins TRBV12-5 and TRBJ2-3; the D is unclear. Trimming pared 4 bases from V and 4 bases from J, leaving 18 bases between. The germline V gene encodes CDR1 LGHNT and CDR2 FRNRAP. CDR3 size: 16 residues. The CDR3 DNA reads TGTGCTAGTGGTTCCCTCCTTAACGGACCTCCAGATACGCAGTATTTT. This sequence encodes CASGSLLNGPPDTQYF.

This clonotype was detected a few times. V usage is TRBV3-1 and J usage is TRBJ2-1; 11 bases line up with TRBD2. The CDR3 extends over 15 amino acids. The ends lost 5 bases at V and 5 bases at J; junction bases unmatched: 5. The germline V gene has CDR1 LGHDT and CDR2 YNNKEL (reference sequence). CDR3 sequence: CASSTSGSAHNEQFF. CDR3 in DNA: TGTGCCAGCAGCACTAGCGGGAGTGCCCACAATGAGCAGTTCTTC.

This clonotype was detected a few times. This chain links TRBV27 with TRBJ2-1, with D possibly being TRBD1 (6 bases). CDR3 length: 15 residues. Germline V CDR1 and CDR2: MNHEY, SMNVEV (reference sequence). The germline V and J ends were trimmed by 6 bases and 7 bases, with 19 bases remaining between them. The CDR3 region is CASSYKGVSVNEQFF. As DNA, the CDR3 is TGTGCCAGCAGCTATAAGGGGGTGTCAGTAAATGAGCAGTTCTTC.

This rearrangement joins TRBV20-1 to TRBJ1-5; no clear D gene. Germline V gene sequence: CDR1 DFQATT, CDR2 SNEGSKA (reference sequence). The ends were cut back, 0 bases at V and 2 bases at J, with 8 bases in the middle. This CDR3 comprises 14 residues. The CDR3 reads CSAREGEGNQPQHF. The DNA for the CDR3 is TGCAGTGCTAGAGAAGGCGAGGGCAATCAGCCCCAGCATTTT.

The rearrangement uses TRBV10-3 and TRBJ1-5, with 10 positions matching TRBD1. Per germline, CDR1 ENHRY and CDR2 SYGVKD. The V segment lost 11 bases and the J segment 3 bases; nucleotides outside the gene matches: 7. CDR3 length equals 14 residues. DNA of the CDR3: TGTGCCTCCGGTGGGACAGGGGCCAATCAGCCCCAGCATTTT. This encodes CASGGTGANQPQHF.

V usage is TRBV12-3 or TRBV12-4 and J usage is TRBJ1-2; D gene unclear. V dropped 4 bases and J dropped 1 base, with 10 bases sitting between them. The CDR3 is made up of 14 amino acids. The DNA of the CDR3 is TGTGCCAGCAGTTCTCCTATCCATAACTATGGCTACACCTTC. It yields the protein CASSSPIHNYGYTF.

This clonotype was detected only a few times. The V and J genes are TRBV7-2 and TRBJ1-6; tentative D call: TRBD1 (6 bases). The CDR3 runs 13 residues. Trimming cost V 4 bases and J 10 bases, with 11 bases left between them. CDR1 and CDR2 from the germline V gene are SGHTA and FQGNSA. CDR3 region: CASSSTGRSPLHF. CDR3 nucleotide sequence: TGTGCCAGCAGCTCCACAGGGAGGTCACCCCTCCACTTT.

The chain recombines TRBV7-3 with TRBJ2-4, with TRBD2 matching over 11 bases. Germline-derived CDR1 and CDR2 are SGHTA and FQGTGA. The junction had 4 bases not matched to a gene; V was cut back by 5 bases and J by 1 base. This CDR3 is 16 amino acids long. The CDR3 loop reads CASSAASGGAKNIQYF. The DNA for the CDR3 is TGTGCCAGCAGCGCTGCTAGCGGGGGGGCCAAAAACATTCAGTACTTC.

This clonotype was recorded a few times. The chain joins TRBV7-2 to TRBJ2-1; 7 bases are shared with TRBD2. This CDR3 region has 15 residues. Losses at the gene ends were 3 bases for V and 6 bases for J; bases not matched to a gene: 8. Germline lookup yields CDR1 SGHTA and CDR2 FQGNSA. The CDR3 reads CASSFAGEAVNEQFF. The CDR3 nucleotides read TGTGCCAGCAGCTTTGCGGGGGAAGCGGTCAATGAGCAGTTCTTC.

The rearrangement joins TRBV21-1 to TRBJ2-1; TRBD2, the table's D call, was not compared with the DNA. TRBV21-1 is designated a pseudogene. This CDR3 is 18 amino acids long. The CDR3 nucleotides are TGTGCCAGCAGCAGGGCTAGCGGGGTGAAGCTTTCGGACAATGAGCAGTTCTTC. Protein: CASSRASGVKLSDNEQFF.

The chain carries TRBV9 and TRBJ1-5; the match to TRBD1 covers 7 bases. Trimming took 3 bases from V and 4 from J; bases not matched to a gene: 7. This CDR3 region has 15 residues. Germline V lookup: CDR1 SGDLS, CDR2 YYNGEE. The DNA for the CDR3 is TGTGCCAGCAGCGGAACAGGGGCAGATAATCAGCCCCAGCATTTT. Protein: CASSGTGADNQPQHF.

For this clonotype: One base away lies a much larger clone, so this may be a sequencing read error. The V call is TRBV29-1, the J call TRBJ2-1; TRBD2 might be the D (6 bases). The closer fit of TRBJ2-7 to the DNA end suggests the J call may be wrong. Looked up from germline, CDR1 is SQVTM and CDR2 is ANQGSEA. This CDR3 has 12 residues. CDR3 coding DNA: TGCAGCGTACGGGAGATACACAATGAGCAGTACTTC. Encoded protein: CSVREIHNEQYF.

The chain recombines TRBV10-3 with TRBJ2-5; D may be TRBD1 (6 bases). CDR3 length: 13 amino acids. CDR1 ENHRY and CDR2 SYGVKD come from the germline V gene. Deletions cut 1 base from V and 4 bases from J, with 7 bases between. The CDR3 region has the DNA TGTGCCATCAGTGAGTTAGGGGGAGAGACCCAGTACTTC. This gives the protein CAISELGGETQYF.

This clonotype was recorded a few times. The junction and the germline gene differ at one end; a read error may be behind it. This chain joins TRBV5-6 and TRBJ2-5; D remains ambiguous. The length of the CDR3 is 11 residues. Germline V CDR1 and CDR2: SGHDT, YYEEEE. CDR3 residues: CVSSRSETQYF. The CDR3 DNA reads as TGTGTCAGCAGCCGGTCGGAGACCCAGTACTTC.

This clonotype was picked up a small number of times. This rearrangement joins TRBV6-5 to TRBJ2-5; 9 nucleotides agree with TRBD1. The V gene's germline CDR1 is MNHEY and CDR2 SVGAGI. V trimming: 6 bases; J trimming: 0 bases; junction bases outside the gene matches: 8. The CDR3 totals 16 residues. CDR3 loop: CASSPRDRADQETQYF. The CDR3 DNA reads TGTGCCAGCAGCCCCCGGGACAGGGCCGACCAAGAGACCCAGTACTTC.

The rearrangement uses TRBV7-9 and TRBJ2-6, with no clear D. The ends were cut back, 2 bases at V and 6 bases at J, with 11 bases in the middle. The CDR3 covers 15 residues. The germline V gene has CDR1 SEHNR and CDR2 FQNEAQ (reference sequence). The CDR3: CASSLPDRAANVLTF. As DNA, the CDR3 is TGTGCCAGCAGCTTACCCGACCGGGCGGCCAACGTCCTGACTTTC.

This clonotype was counted only a few times. This chain connects TRBV11-2 to TRBJ2-3; 8 nucleotides agree with TRBD2. The CDR3 consists of 17 residues. V trimming: 0 bases; J trimming: 1 base; junction bases outside the gene matches: 6. Germline V gene data show CDR1 as SGHAT and CDR2 as FQNNGV. The CDR3 region is CASSLEAMTSGTDTQYF. The CDR3 DNA is TGTGCCAGCAGCTTAGAAGCTATGACTAGCGGCACAGATACGCAGTATTTT.

This clonotype has only one observation. The J gene is TRBJ2-5, the V gene TRBV9; D gene uncertain. Germline V gene lookup returns CDR1 SGDLS and CDR2 YYNGEE. This CDR3 is 13 amino acids long. V lost 0 bases and J lost 5, with 8 bases in between. CDR3 bases: TGTGCCAGCAGCGTAGCCCCCACGGAGACCCAGTACTTC. Protein sequence: CASSVAPTETQYF.

This clonotype has at least ten counts. The gene calls are TRBV20-1 and TRBJ2-7, with a possible D match to TRBD1 (5 bases). From germline, CDR1 is DFQATT and CDR2 SNEGSKA (reference sequence). The CDR3 covers 13 residues. V lost 2 bases and J lost 3, with 11 bases in between. CDR3 amino acids: CSARWQGFYEQYF. Written as DNA, the CDR3 is TGCAGTGCTAGATGGCAGGGATTCTACGAGCAGTACTTC.

This clonotype has a handful of counts. The rearrangement links TRBV29-1 to TRBJ2-5, with D perhaps being TRBD1 or TRBD2 (5 bases each). V lost 7 bases and J lost 7, with 19 bases in between. Germline lookup yields CDR1 SQVTM and CDR2 ANQGSEA. The CDR3 loop spans 13 amino acids. CDR3 amino acids: CSAGHSRETTQYF. CDR3 bases: TGCAGCGCCGGTCATTCCAGGGAGACGACCCAGTACTTC.